This entry concerns a single T cell receptor (beta chain). Antigen specificity is unknown. This table comes from immunoSEQ multiplex PCR, and its TCRdb copy is limited to in-frame clones, with some not included. This table has over 100,000 clones, 90% to 95% appearing once. The sample originates from a study of graft-versus-host responses after intestinal transplantation. For the study at large: Each transplant was multivisceral, liver-intestinal, or isolated intestinal.

Germline lookup yields CDR1 LNHDA and CDR2 SQIVND (reference sequence). Losses at the gene ends were 3 bases for V and 3 bases for J; bases not matched to a gene: 10. The CDR3 has 16 residues. The sequencing used unstimulated CD8+ T cells sorted from spleen or lymph node cells, collected before transplant. The sequence was collected from a human donor who was the organ donor for an intestinal transplant. This chain connects TRBV19 to TRBJ2-7, with TRBD1 matching over 8 bases. In DNA form, the CDR3 reads TGTGCCAGTAGTATCTTTCCCGGACAGGGCGTCTACGAGCAGTACTTC. It encodes CASSIFPGQGVYEQYF.